This T cell receptor beta chain was profiled in a study of T cells in pancreatic ductal adenocarcinoma (dated by TCRdb to the late 2010s). About the investigation overall: Seeking insight into the adaptive T-cell response that arises naturally, the researchers examined how many CD8+ T cells infiltrated tumors of resected pancreatic ductal adenocarcinoma, where they sat, and what features they had, alongside the same properties of suppressive cells.

This clone occurred a few times. This clone's antigen is unknown. No per-base quality is available; no much larger clone lies one base away. The selected pancreatic ductal adenocarcinoma patients had received surgery without neoadjuvant therapy. Immediately after surgery, resected tumor tissue was collected into ice-cold media, and a portion of the resected tumor tissue was flash frozen for DNA and RNA. Using the DNeasy Blood and Tissue Kit with Proteinase K and RNase treatment, genomic DNA was extracted from roughly seven PBMC and roughly 10 flash-frozen tumor specimens. Ends trimmed: V by 6 bases, J by 6 bases; bases unmatched to a gene: 6. The CDR1 and CDR2 encoded by the germline V gene are KGHSH and LQKENI. CDR3 length: 15 amino acids, cysteine to phenylalanine. Only CDR3 DNA is held: 45 bases, read in frame from base 1. TCR beta CDR3 regions were amplified from genomic DNA using the immunoSEQ hsTCRB kit. An Illumina HiSeq system was used to carry out high-throughput TRB CDR3 sequencing. The authors' analysis ran thus. The immunoSEQ software was used to analyze the sequencing reads, and any nonproductive sequences containing premature stops or frame-shifts were left out. To calculate repertoire clonality, Shannon entropy was normalized by log2 of the number of unique productive sequences, and that value was subtracted from one. The immuneACCESS repertoire file appears here via TCRdb, limited to in-frame rearrangements. These files lack a portion of the clones; in checked studies, under half of the deficit traces to unresolved V genes, and the cause of the others is not known. V, J and clone size were drawn from that table, and D and trimming were deduced from the DNA. The sample table records 2,000 to 2,500 clones; 80% to 85% of these occur just once. 7% of the sample lies in the top ten.

General findings and caveats noted by the study authors: Since most pancreatic cancer patients present with inoperable disease, the resected cohort was skewed toward the minority of patients who had early-stage disease. T-cell clonality showed no significant difference between tumor and blood, with a mean clonality of around 0.11 in tumors and around 0.072 in blood. More total productive templates and about 8-fold more unique clonotypes were found in blood samples than in tumor samples. Comparisons of clonality between tumor and blood may be biased because tumors are enriched in CD45RO+ effector T cells rather than naive T cells, which biases the comparison toward lower diversity.

The clonotype originates from a human donor with pancreatic ductal adenocarcinoma. Sample: pancreatic tumor tissue. The rearrangement combines TRBV18 with TRBJ2-1; 12 of the junction bases match TRBD2. The CDR3 corresponds to CASSRTSGAPNEQFF. In nucleotide form, the sequence is TGTGCCAGCTCCCGGACTAGCGGGGCCCCCAATGAGCAGTTCTTC.